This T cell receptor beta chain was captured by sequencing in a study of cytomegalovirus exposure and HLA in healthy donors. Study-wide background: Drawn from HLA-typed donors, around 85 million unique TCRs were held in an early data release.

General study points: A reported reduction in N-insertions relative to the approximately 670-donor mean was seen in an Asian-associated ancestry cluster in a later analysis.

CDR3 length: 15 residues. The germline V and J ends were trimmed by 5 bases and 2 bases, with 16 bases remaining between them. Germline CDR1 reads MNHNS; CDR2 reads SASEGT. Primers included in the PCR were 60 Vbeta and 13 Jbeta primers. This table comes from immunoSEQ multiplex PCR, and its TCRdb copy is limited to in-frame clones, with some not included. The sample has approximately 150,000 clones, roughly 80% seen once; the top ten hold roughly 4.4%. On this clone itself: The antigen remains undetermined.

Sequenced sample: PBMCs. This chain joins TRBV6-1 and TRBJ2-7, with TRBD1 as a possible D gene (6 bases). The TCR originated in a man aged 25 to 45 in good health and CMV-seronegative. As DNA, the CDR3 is TGTGCCAGCAGTCATCTCCGACAGGCAGCCTACGAGCAGTACTTC. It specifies CASSHLRQAAYEQYF.